The 23 T cell receptor beta chains presented below share a single source sample, sequenced in a study of vaccination effects on CD4 cells after COVID-19. Once cultured for 10 days, the cells underwent separation to obtain CD4+ T cells. The participants, recipients of two vaccine doses, got either BNT162b2 or mRNA-1273. No antigens are known for them. Produced via immunoSEQ multiplex PCR; TCRdb's table is partial and in-frame only. The top ten hold more than 4% of the sample, which has 57,000 or so clones, 78% seen once. Sequences were derived from CD4+ T cells from PBMCs cultured without peptide, sampled after COVID-19 vaccination. These receptors came from a human donor who received a COVID-19 vaccine.

This clone was recorded a few times. The chain employs TRBV6-5 and TRBJ1-6; TRBD1 is a possible D gene (5 bases). The CDR3 length is 13 residues. CDR1 and CDR2 from the germline V gene are MNHEY and SVGAGI. V dropped 7 bases and J dropped 5 bases, with 9 bases sitting between them. The CDR3 DNA reads TGTGCCAGCACCCAGGGAAATAATTCACCCCTCCACTTT. Protein product: CASTQGNNSPLHF.

The V call is TRBV2, the J call TRBJ2-2; no clear D. CDR1 is SNHLY, CDR2 FYNNEI, per germline. CDR3 size: 15 residues. Trimming left V 3 bases short and J 4 bases short, with 12 bases between. The CDR3 coding sequence is TGTGCCAGCAGTGAGCAGCCTCTGGGCACCGGGGAGCTGTTTTTT. It specifies CASSEQPLGTGELFF.

The chain uses TRBV5-1 and TRBJ2-7; TRBD1 matches at 8 bases. V lost 0 bases to trimming and J lost 2 bases; unmatched junction nucleotides: 1. This CDR3 is built from 14 residues. CDR1 and CDR2 (germline): SGHRS, YFSETQ. Written as DNA, the CDR3 is TGCGCCAGCAGCTTGGAACAGGGGGCCTACGAGCAGTACTTC. Its translation: CASSLEQGAYEQYF.

The chain recombines TRBV11-1 with TRBJ1-1; D perhaps matches TRBD1 (5 bases). Trimming shortened V by 1 base and J by 1 base, and 10 bases separated the two germline ends. The germline gives CDR1 SGHAT, CDR2 FQDESV (reference sequence). The CDR3 consists of 15 residues. CDR3 amino acids: CASSLGGRANTEAFF. The CDR3 DNA is TGTGCCAGCAGCTTAGGGGGCAGAGCGAACACTGAAGCTTTCTTT.

A few counts support this clone. The chain couples TRBV7-8 to TRBJ1-2, with 7 bases that match TRBD1. J lost 7 bases, V lost 5 bases, and 28 bases had no gene match. The CDR3 spans 20 residues. The germline CDR1 and CDR2 sequences are SGHVS and FQNEAQ. Here the CDR3 DNA reads TGTGCCAGCAGCACCCGGACTTTGGGGAGGGACAGCCGGTTAGGAGGTGGCTACACCTTC. Translation gives CASSTRTLGRDSRLGGGYTF.

This clone was seen a single time. The chain employs TRBV19 and TRBJ2-3; either TRBD1 or TRBD2 may fit D (5 bases each). CDR1 and CDR2 (germline): LNHDA, SQIVND (reference sequence). CDR3 length equals 14 residues. V lost 4 bases, J lost 5 bases, and 13 bases lay in between. The CDR3 DNA sequence: TGTGCCAGTAGTAGGGTCGGGGCGAGAGATACGCAGTATTTT. This translates into CASSRVGARDTQYF.

The chain's CDR3 is CASSFSPAGLTYEQYF. The DNA for the CDR3 is TGTGCCAGCAGCTTTTCTCCGGCGGGGTTAACCTACGAGCAGTACTTC. The chain links TRBV11-2 to TRBJ2-7; D is perhaps TRBD2 (6 bases). The germline V gene encodes CDR1 SGHAT and CDR2 FQNNGV. CDR3 length: 16 amino acids. V was clipped by 3 bases and J by 2 bases, with 17 bases between them.

This clone is deemed medium-sized (0.01 to 0.1%). Other DNA sequences in the same sample also yield this CDR3. This chain links TRBV28 with TRBJ1-1, with unresolved D. The CDR3 consists of 13 residues. In germline, CDR1 is MDHEN, CDR2 SYDVKM. Trimming stripped 3 bases from V and 1 base from J, with 6 bases between. The DNA of the CDR3 is TGTGCCAGCAGTTTCCGCAGGAACACTGAAGCTTTCTTT. It specifies CASSFRRNTEAFF.

This clone was seen just once. This chain joins TRBV19 and TRBJ1-2, with TRBD1 matching 7 bases. Germline assignment: CDR1 LNHDA and CDR2 SQIVND (reference sequence). This CDR3 comprises 15 residues. J gave up 4 bases and V 5 bases, and 10 bases lay outside the gene matches. The CDR3 reads CASSSYRGESYGYTF. CDR3 in DNA: TGTGCCAGTAGTTCCTACAGGGGAGAGAGCTATGGCTACACCTTC. Complete variable domain (other parts from reference TRBV19 and TRBJ1-2): DGGITQSPKYLFRKEGQNVTLSCEQNLNHDAMYWYRQDPGQGLRLIYYSQIVNDFQKGDIAEGYSVSREKKESFPLTVTSAQKNPTAFYLCASSSYRGESYGYTFGSGTRLTVV.

This clone was seen more than once but under ten times. V is TRBV19 and J is TRBJ1-2; TRBD1 matches at 8 bases. Trimming took 9 bases from V and 5 from J; bases not matched to a gene: 8. The germline V gene has CDR1 LNHDA and CDR2 SQIVND (reference sequence). The CDR3 is made up of 13 amino acids. Written as DNA, the CDR3 is TGTGCCAGCCGACAGGGGCTGTGGTATGGCTACACCTTC. Translating gives CASRQGLWYGYTF.

This chain joins TRBV12-3 or TRBV12-4 and TRBJ1-2; 9 bases match TRBD1. The V gene end was trimmed by 8 bases and the J gene end by 5 bases; junction bases not matched to a gene: 6. The CDR3 sequence is 13 residues long. The CDR3 sequence: CASQRTGEYGYTF. CDR3 DNA sequence: TGTGCCAGCCAGAGGACAGGGGAATATGGCTACACCTTC.

This chain connects TRBV2 to TRBJ1-2; 7 bases match TRBD1. Losses at the gene ends were 5 bases for V and 5 bases for J; bases not matched to a gene: 8. CDR3 length: 14 residues. From germline, CDR1 is SNHLY and CDR2 FYNNEI. The CDR3 protein is CASSSTGMGYGYTF. CDR3 nucleotides: TGTGCCAGCAGTTCGACAGGGATGGGGTATGGCTACACCTTC.

The chain links TRBV10-3 to TRBJ2-3; 7 nucleotides match TRBD2. Germline V CDR1 and CDR2: ENHRY, SYGVKD. CDR3 length equals 14 residues. Trimming cost V 7 bases and J 4 bases; bases outside gene matches: 8. For the CDR3, the DNA is TGTGCCATCATGAGCGGGACTATAGCAGATACGCAGTATTTT. Amino acid sequence: CAIMSGTIADTQYF.

CDR3 bases: TGCGCCAGCAGCTTGGTCCTAGCGCCTAGCACAGATACGCAGTATTTT. It specifies CASSLVLAPSTDTQYF. The chain joins TRBV5-1 to TRBJ2-3, with D possibly TRBD2 on 6 matching bases. The V end lost 0 bases, the J end lost 0 bases, and 11 bases lay between the germline ends. There are 16 residues in the CDR3. CDR1 and CDR2 from the germline V gene are SGHRS and YFSETQ.

The chain recombines TRBV24-1 with TRBJ1-1; 12 bases line up with TRBD1. Unmatched junction bases numbered 3, after V lost 7 bases and J lost 1 base. CDR1 is KGHDR and CDR2 is SFDVKD in the germline V gene. This CDR3 region has 15 residues. The CDR3 nucleotides read TGTGCCACCAGGGGGACAGGGGGCGAGAACACTGAAGCTTTCTTT. Its translation: CATRGTGGENTEAFF.

The genes are TRBV6-2 or TRBV6-3 and TRBJ1-2; 9 bases fit TRBD1. This CDR3 region has 14 residues. Trimming at V came to 5 bases and at J to 5 bases, leaving 6 bases not matched to a gene. In germline, CDR1 is MNHEY, CDR2 SVGEGT. The CDR3 region has the DNA TGTGCCAGCAGTCTCTCCGGGACAGGGTATGGCTACACCTTC. This sequence encodes CASSLSGTGYGYTF.

This clone was detected a few times. The chain carries TRBV7-9 and TRBJ1-3; TRBD1 is a possible D gene (5 bases). There are 12 residues in the CDR3. Germline V CDR1 and CDR2: SEHNR, FQNEAQ (reference sequence). V was pared by 7 bases and J by 7 bases, with 11 bases between. This chain's CDR3 is CASTRDRNTIYF. CDR3 bases: TGTGCCAGCACCAGGGATAGGAACACCATATATTTT.

This clone has just one count. The CDR3 protein is CASSPSTLNQPQHF. The CDR3 DNA reads TGTGCCAGCAGTCCCTCGACACTTAATCAGCCCCAGCATTTT. V and J are TRBV6-5 and TRBJ1-5; unclear D gene. Germline-derived CDR1 and CDR2 are MNHEY and SVGAGI. V lost 5 bases and J lost 4, with 12 bases in between. The CDR3 extends over 14 amino acids.

In its sample, this clone was seen once. The rearrangement links TRBV3-1 (or the pseudogene TRBV3-2) to TRBJ2-5, with TRBD2 identical over 7 bases. Germline V gives CDR1 LGHDT, CDR2 YNNKEL (reference sequence). This CDR3 spans 14 amino acids. Trimming removed 3 bases from V and 4 bases from J; junction bases left unmatched: 5. Written as DNA, the CDR3 is TGTGCCAGCAGCCACATGACGGGAGGAGAGACCCAGTACTTC. Protein: CASSHMTGGETQYF.

This clone is medium-sized (0.01 to 0.1%). The chain couples TRBV3-1 (or the pseudogene TRBV3-2) to TRBJ1-3, with D maybe TRBD1 (5 bases). This CDR3 region has 14 residues. Germline assignment: CDR1 LGHDT and CDR2 YNNKEL (reference sequence). Deletions cut 2 bases from V and 2 bases from J, with 7 bases between. The CDR3 protein is CASSQQGTGNTIYF. The CDR3 DNA sequence: TGTGCCAGCAGCCAACAGGGCACTGGAAACACCATATATTTT.

The chain employs TRBV6-1 and TRBJ2-1; 9 nucleotides align to TRBD2. CDR3 length equals 15 residues. The V gene end was trimmed by 1 base and the J gene end by 7 bases; junction bases not matched to a gene: 5. Germline assignment: CDR1 MNHNS and CDR2 SASEGT. The CDR3 coding sequence is TGTGCCAGCAGTGAAGTAGCGGGAGCAAGGAATGAGCAGTTCTTC. Residues: CASSEVAGARNEQFF.

This chain joins TRBV19 and TRBJ1-6; TRBD1 matches 8 bases. Looked up from germline, CDR1 is LNHDA and CDR2 is SQIVND (reference sequence). Trimming cost V 7 bases and J 4 bases; bases outside gene matches: 6. There are 15 residues in the CDR3. CDR3 coding DNA: TGTGCCAGTACCCCCGGGACAGGATATAATTCACCCCTCCACTTT. This translates into CASTPGTGYNSPLHF.

This clone was picked up a small number of times. The chain couples TRBV6-1 to TRBJ2-7; 9 bases agree with TRBD2. V lost 2 bases and J lost 5; bases outside the gene matches: 4. This CDR3 comprises 14 residues. The germline V gene has CDR1 MNHNS and CDR2 SASEGT. As DNA, the CDR3 is TGTGCCAGCAGTGAATTGGCTAGCGGGGACGAGCAGTACTTC. Amino acids: CASSELASGDEQYF.